Listed below are T cell receptor beta chains from one sample, sequenced in a study of T cells in Graves' hyperthyroidism and ophthalmopathy. TCRdb itself ran the multiplex PCR reads through MiXCR, one entry per CDR3 protein. The sample has approximately 430,000 distinct CDR3 sequences; roughly 14% are singletons. The sample taken for sequencing was blood. Source of these receptors: a woman under 30 with Graves' hyperthyroidism. Both conserved end residues are part of each CDR3. A D gene is named only where the DNA matches it firmly. Only part of the rows carry a size: once, few, many, or a class if the clone is expanded.

d_gene: .; abundance: .; v_gene: TRBV7-9; j_gene: TRBJ2-1; CDR3aa: CTSSPRGSSYNEQFF; CDR3nt: TGTACCAGCAGCCCACGGGGGAGCTCCTACAATGAGCAGTTCTTC
d_gene: TRBD1; abundance: many; v_gene: TRBV5-1; j_gene: TRBJ1-1; CDR3aa: CASSLGDRGTEAFF; CDR3nt: TGCGCCAGCAGCTTGGGTGACAGGGGGACTGAAGCTTTCTTT
d_gene: TRBD1; abundance: few; v_gene: TRBV3-1; j_gene: TRBJ1-5; CDR3aa: CASSRGAGQVSNQPQHF; CDR3nt: TGTGCCAGCAGCCGGGGGGCGGGACAGGTTAGCAATCAGCCCCAGCATTTT
d_gene: TRBD2; abundance: many; v_gene: TRBV19; j_gene: TRBJ2-7; CDR3aa: CASSIGLAGSLYEQYF; CDR3nt: TGTGCCAGTAGTATAGGACTAGCGGGGAGTCTCTACGAGCAGTACTTC
d_gene: .; abundance: few; v_gene: TRBV20-1; j_gene: TRBJ2-4; CDR3aa: CSALGQSFGKNIQYF; CDR3nt: TGCAGTGCTTTAGGACAGTCCTTTGGCAAAAACATTCAGTACTTC
d_gene: .; abundance: many; v_gene: TRBV9; j_gene: TRBJ1-1; CDR3aa: CASSVASQKNTEAFF; CDR3nt: TGTGCCAGCAGCGTAGCATCACAGAAGAACACTGAAGCTTTCTTT
d_gene: TRBD2; abundance: many; v_gene: TRBV7-2; j_gene: TRBJ2-3; CDR3aa: CASSPGGATDTQYF; CDR3nt: TGTGCCAGCAGCCCCGGGGGGGCTACAGATACGCAGTATTTT
d_gene: TRBD1; abundance: many; v_gene: TRBV20-1; j_gene: TRBJ2-2; CDR3aa: CSARESRTGAGELFF; CDR3nt: TGCAGTGCTAGAGAAAGTAGGACAGGGGCCGGGGAGCTGTTTTTT
d_gene: TRBD1; abundance: many; v_gene: TRBV11-3; j_gene: TRBJ2-7; CDR3aa: CASSSGGTGSSPQYF; CDR3nt: TGTGCCAGCAGCTCAGGGGGGACAGGCTCTTCTCCGCAGTACTTC
d_gene: .; abundance: many; v_gene: TRBV5-6; j_gene: TRBJ2-1; CDR3aa: CASGSSALYNEQFF; CDR3nt: TGTGCCAGCGGTTCCTCAGCCCTCTACAATGAGCAGTTCTTC
d_gene: TRBD1; abundance: many; v_gene: TRBV6-6; j_gene: TRBJ2-7; CDR3aa: CASSYSRGTGAYEQYF; CDR3nt: TGTGCCAGCAGTTACTCGAGGGGGACAGGAGCCTACGAGCAGTACTTC
d_gene: TRBD1; abundance: many; v_gene: TRBV5-6; j_gene: TRBJ2-7; CDR3aa: CASSFGQGAIYEQYF; CDR3nt: TGTGCCAGCAGCTTTGGACAGGGAGCTATCTACGAGCAGTACTTC
d_gene: .; abundance: .; v_gene: TRBV28; j_gene: TRBJ1-1; CDR3aa: CASTRPAVNTEAFF; CDR3nt: TGTGCCAGCACCCGACCTGCGGTGAACACTGAAGCTTTCTTT
d_gene: .; abundance: many; v_gene: TRBV6-2/TRBV6-3; j_gene: TRBJ2-3; CDR3aa: CASSYSMDSPSQYF; CDR3nt: TGTGCCAGCAGTTACTCCATGGACTCCCCCTCGCAGTATTTT
d_gene: .; abundance: few; v_gene: TRBV5-8; j_gene: TRBJ1-2; CDR3aa: CASSLRENYGYTF; CDR3nt: TGTGCCAGCAGCTTGCGAGAAAACTATGGCTACACCTTC
d_gene: .; abundance: many; v_gene: TRBV6-2/TRBV6-3; j_gene: TRBJ2-7; CDR3aa: CASSYPQPVQGRYTGGYEQYF; CDR3nt: TGTGCCAGCAGTTACCCCCAACCTGTACAGGGTCGATATACCGGTGGCTACGAGCAGTACTTC
d_gene: TRBD2; abundance: many; v_gene: TRBV11-2; j_gene: TRBJ2-5; CDR3aa: CASSLGGLAGQETQYF; CDR3nt: TGTGCCAGCAGCTTAGGGGGGCTAGCGGGCCAAGAGACCCAGTACTTC
d_gene: TRBD1; abundance: few; v_gene: TRBV9; j_gene: TRBJ2-5; CDR3aa: CASSTGGMYQETQYF; CDR3nt: TGTGCCAGCAGCACAGGGGGCATGTACCAAGAGACCCAGTACTTC
d_gene: TRBD1; abundance: many; v_gene: TRBV18; j_gene: TRBJ2-7; CDR3aa: CASSPSTGSSYEQYF; CDR3nt: TGTGCCAGCTCACCATCGACAGGGTCTTCCTACGAGCAGTACTTC
d_gene: .; abundance: .; v_gene: TRBV25-1; j_gene: TRBJ2-7; CDR3aa: CASSEFTGRSFSYEQYF; CDR3nt: TGTGCCAGCAGTGAATTTACGGGCAGGTCCTTCTCCTACGAGCAGTACTTC
d_gene: .; abundance: many; v_gene: TRBV4-1; j_gene: TRBJ2-5; CDR3aa: CASTRGGGRETQYF; CDR3nt: TGCGCCAGCACCAGGGGGGGCGGGAGAGAGACCCAGTACTTC
d_gene: TRBD2; abundance: many; v_gene: TRBV27; j_gene: TRBJ2-6; CDR3aa: CASSLSSVLAGGTGANVLTF; CDR3nt: TGTGCCAGCAGCCTTTCCTCCGTCCTAGCGGGAGGTACCGGGGCCAACGTCCTGACTTTC
d_gene: .; abundance: few; v_gene: TRBV7-9; j_gene: TRBJ1-3; CDR3aa: CASSSPDSGNTIYF; CDR3nt: TGTGCCAGCAGTTCCCCTGACTCTGGAAACACCATATATTTT
d_gene: TRBD2; abundance: .; v_gene: TRBV28; j_gene: TRBJ2-3; CDR3aa: CASSLGLAGDRAQYF; CDR3nt: TGTGCCAGCAGTCTTGGACTAGCGGGGGACCGCGCGCAGTATTTT
d_gene: .; abundance: many; v_gene: TRBV7-9; j_gene: TRBJ1-5; CDR3aa: CASRLGYGPQHF; CDR3nt: TGTGCCAGCAGACTAGGGTATGGTCCCCAGCATTTT
d_gene: .; abundance: .; v_gene: TRBV5-1; j_gene: TRBJ2-2; CDR3aa: CASSLAMDRLTGELFF; CDR3nt: TGCGCCAGCAGCTTAGCAATGGACAGACTCACCGGGGAGCTGTTTTTT
d_gene: TRBD1; abundance: few; v_gene: TRBV27; j_gene: TRBJ1-6; CDR3aa: CASSFGTGGNPPLHF; CDR3nt: TGTGCCAGCAGTTTTGGGACAGGGGGTAATCCACCCCTCCACTTT
d_gene: TRBD1; abundance: many; v_gene: TRBV7-8; j_gene: TRBJ1-5; CDR3aa: CASSLDPGQGLNQPQHF; CDR3nt: TGTGCCAGCAGCTTAGACCCCGGACAGGGTCTCAATCAGCCCCAGCATTTT
d_gene: .; abundance: .; v_gene: TRBV2; j_gene: TRBJ2-2; CDR3aa: CASSEVGAANTGELFF; CDR3nt: TGTGCCAGCAGTGAAGTCGGGGCAGCCAACACCGGGGAGCTGTTTTTT
d_gene: TRBD1; abundance: many; v_gene: TRBV10-3; j_gene: TRBJ1-1; CDR3aa: CAISRQGAGNTEAFF; CDR3nt: TGTGCCATCAGTAGACAGGGGGCAGGGAACACTGAAGCTTTCTTT
d_gene: .; abundance: many; v_gene: TRBV6-6; j_gene: TRBJ1-1; CDR3aa: CASSYSSGITLEAFF; CDR3nt: TGTGCCAGCAGTTACTCGTCCGGGATCACTTTGGAAGCTTTCTTT
d_gene: TRBD1; abundance: many; v_gene: TRBV15; j_gene: TRBJ1-5; CDR3aa: CATSRVWGQGVTGNQPQHF; CDR3nt: TGTGCCACCAGCAGAGTTTGGGGACAGGGAGTGACGGGCAATCAGCCCCAGCATTTT
d_gene: TRBD2; abundance: many; v_gene: TRBV6-4; j_gene: TRBJ2-2; CDR3aa: CASSWAGGDTGELFF; CDR3nt: TGTGCCAGCAGTTGGGCGGGAGGGGACACCGGGGAGCTGTTTTTT
d_gene: .; abundance: many; v_gene: TRBV11-2; j_gene: TRBJ2-3; CDR3aa: CASSSLATSTDTQYF; CDR3nt: TGTGCCAGCAGCTCTCTAGCGACGAGCACAGATACGCAGTATTTT
d_gene: TRBD2; abundance: .; v_gene: TRBV7-2; j_gene: TRBJ2-5; CDR3aa: CASSLSTSGGQESQYF; CDR3nt: TGTGCCAGCAGCTTATCGACTAGCGGGGGTCAAGAGTCCCAGTACTTC
d_gene: .; abundance: few; v_gene: TRBV2; j_gene: TRBJ2-1; CDR3aa: CASSDRDPPAEQFF; CDR3nt: TGTGCCAGCAGTGACCGGGACCCGCCAGCTGAGCAGTTCTTC
d_gene: .; abundance: many; v_gene: TRBV7-2; j_gene: TRBJ1-1; CDR3aa: CASSVFTGRNTEAFF; CDR3nt: TGTGCCAGCAGCGTCTTTACGGGACGGAACACTGAAGCTTTCTTT
d_gene: .; abundance: .; v_gene: TRBV20-1; j_gene: TRBJ2-3; CDR3aa: CSAQILSGRRTDTQYF; CDR3nt: TGCAGTGCTCAAATATTGTCGGGGCGCCGCACAGATACGCAGTATTTT
d_gene: TRBD2; abundance: many; v_gene: TRBV12-3/TRBV12-4; j_gene: TRBJ2-7; CDR3aa: CASSSGLAGGKQYF; CDR3nt: TGTGCCAGCAGTTCGGGACTAGCGGGGGGTAAGCAGTACTTC
d_gene: TRBD1; abundance: .; v_gene: TRBV4-2; j_gene: TRBJ2-2; CDR3aa: CASSPRLGQGRTGELFF; CDR3nt: TGTGCCAGCAGCCCCCGGCTTGGACAGGGGCGCACCGGGGAGCTGTTTTTT
d_gene: .; abundance: many; v_gene: TRBV7-3; j_gene: TRBJ2-1; CDR3aa: CASSLNTMGEQFF; CDR3nt: TGTGCCAGCAGCTTAAACACGATGGGTGAGCAGTTCTTC
d_gene: .; abundance: many; v_gene: TRBV12-3/TRBV12-4; j_gene: TRBJ2-1; CDR3aa: CASSLTTNEQFF; CDR3nt: TGTGCCAGCAGTTTAACTACGAATGAGCAGTTCTTC
d_gene: .; abundance: few; v_gene: TRBV2; j_gene: TRBJ1-1; CDR3aa: CASSGVDGNTEAFF; CDR3nt: TGTGCCAGCAGTGGCGTCGACGGAAACACTGAAGCTTTCTTT
d_gene: .; abundance: many; v_gene: TRBV10-3; j_gene: TRBJ2-1; CDR3aa: CAISNGNTDEQFF; CDR3nt: TGTGCCATCAGCAACGGGAATACGGATGAGCAGTTCTTC
d_gene: .; abundance: few; v_gene: TRBV12-3/TRBV12-4; j_gene: TRBJ2-2; CDR3aa: CASSLTVRMYTGELFF; CDR3nt: TGTGCCAGCAGTTTAACAGTAAGAATGTACACCGGGGAGCTGTTTTTT
d_gene: .; abundance: many; v_gene: TRBV2; j_gene: TRBJ2-1; CDR3aa: CASMEGYNEQFF; CDR3nt: TGTGCCAGCATGGAGGGCTACAATGAGCAGTTCTTC
d_gene: .; abundance: many; v_gene: TRBV12-3/TRBV12-4; j_gene: TRBJ2-7; CDR3aa: CASSLAANSYEQYF; CDR3nt: TGTGCCAGCAGTTTGGCAGCCAACTCCTACGAGCAGTACTTC
d_gene: .; abundance: .; v_gene: TRBV11-2; j_gene: TRBJ2-5; CDR3aa: CASSWSALPYF; CDR3nt: TGTGCCAGCAGCTGGTCAGCGTTACCGTACTTC
d_gene: TRBD1; abundance: .; v_gene: TRBV5-5; j_gene: TRBJ1-5; CDR3aa: CASSQDRGSNRPQHF; CDR3nt: TGTGCCAGCAGCCAGGACAGGGGTAGCAATCGGCCCCAGCATTTT
d_gene: .; abundance: many; v_gene: TRBV6-1; j_gene: TRBJ2-3; CDR3aa: CASRTHYTDTQYF; CDR3nt: TGTGCCAGCAGGACCCACTACACAGATACGCAGTATTTT
d_gene: TRBD1; abundance: few; v_gene: TRBV4-1; j_gene: TRBJ2-1; CDR3aa: CASSQDRLGTGEIEQFF; CDR3nt: TGCGCCAGCAGCCAAGACAGGCTGGGGACAGGGGAGATTGAGCAGTTCTTC
d_gene: .; abundance: many; v_gene: TRBV20-1; j_gene: TRBJ1-4; CDR3aa: CSARVSGADEKLFF; CDR3nt: TGCAGTGCTAGAGTGTCAGGGGCGGATGAAAAACTGTTTTTT
d_gene: TRBD2; abundance: many; v_gene: TRBV28; j_gene: TRBJ2-1; CDR3aa: CATRPGEGPYNEQFF; CDR3nt: TGTGCCACCAGGCCTGGGGAGGGGCCTTACAATGAGCAGTTCTTC
d_gene: .; abundance: .; v_gene: TRBV3-1; j_gene: TRBJ2-2; CDR3aa: CASSQAMGAGTGELFF; CDR3nt: TGTGCCAGCAGCCAAGCCATGGGGGCGGGGACCGGGGAGCTGTTTTTT